Below are 18 T cell receptor beta chains sequenced from a single sample in a study of T cell repertoires in aging, cancer and after chemotherapy. The template was genomic DNA from peripheral blood, not RNA. A mixed TRB-A/B primer pool amplified rearranged TRB by multiplex touch-down PCR. TCRdb passed the multiplex PCR reads through MiXCR, listing each CDR3 protein once. The sample holds fewer than 8,500 distinct CDR3 sequences, approximately 30% seen once. The sequenced sample consisted of blood. All receptors derive from a human donor with a blood cancer.

By sample fraction, this clonotype is medium-sized. The gene calls are TRBV6-5 and TRBJ1-2; perhaps TRBD1 as D (6 bases). V lost 6 bases, J lost 5 bases, and 19 bases lay in between. The CDR3 is 15 residues long. Germline loops: CDR1 MNHEY, CDR2 SVGAGI. CDR3 amino acids: CASRKPARGGYGYTF. The CDR3 region has the DNA TGTGCCAGCAGAAAACCCGCCAGGGGAGGTTATGGCTACACCTTC.

This chain connects TRBV19 to TRBJ1-4, with 7 bases aligning to TRBD1. The CDR3 loop spans 17 amino acids. V shed 4 bases, J shed 0 bases, and the junction held 8 bases outside the gene matches. In germline, CDR1 is LNHDA, CDR2 SQIVND (reference sequence). DNA for the CDR3: TGTGCCAGTAGTACAGGGGGATTAGTGGCAACTAATGAAAAACTGTTTTTT. Amino acids: CASSTGGLVATNEKLFF.

The sample holds a few counts of this clonotype. The V and J genes are TRBV13 and TRBJ1-4; no firm D call. The V and J ends lost 2 bases and 5 bases respectively, with 12 bases between them. This CDR3 has 15 residues. Germline CDR1 is PRHDT and CDR2 is FYEKMQ (reference sequence). The CDR3 coding sequence is TGTGCCAGCAGCTTACAAGGTATTCGGAATGAAAAACTGTTTTTT. Its translation: CASSLQGIRNEKLFF.

This clonotype appeared a few times. The chain uses TRBV4-3 and TRBJ2-5; D possibly corresponds to TRBD1 (6 bases). V dropped 3 bases and J dropped 5 bases, with 16 bases sitting between them. CDR3 length equals 15 residues. Germline assignment: CDR1 LGHNA and CDR2 YSLEER. CDR3 loop: CASSQWTASYETQYF. The CDR3 coding sequence is TGCGCCAGCAGCCAGTGGACAGCTTCATACGAGACCCAGTACTTC.

The V and J genes are TRBV7-9 and TRBJ2-2; TRBD1 matches 8 bases. V shed 5 bases, J shed 13 bases, and the junction held 9 bases outside the gene matches. CDR3 size: 13 residues. CDR1 and CDR2 from the germline V gene are SEHNR and FQNEAQ (reference sequence). As DNA, the CDR3 is TGTGCCAGCAGCCGTCTATCCGGGACAGGGCTGTTTTTT. It translates to CASSRLSGTGLFF. Full variable domain (remainder filled in from reference TRBV7-9 and TRBJ2-2): DTGVSQNPRHKITKRGQNVTFRCDPISEHNRLYWYRQTLGQGPEFLTYFQNEAQLEKSRLLSDRFSAERPKGSFSTLEIQRTEQGDSAMYLCASSRLSGTGLFFGEGSRLTVL.

CDR3 DNA: TGTGCCAGCAGCCACCGGGACGTCCGGATTTCACCCCTCCACTTT. Protein product: CASSHRDVRISPLHF. The chain has TRBV5-4 and TRBJ1-6, with TRBD1 as a possible D gene (5 bases). Germline CDR1 SGHNT, CDR2 YYREEE (reference sequence). The germline V and J ends were trimmed by 4 bases and 9 bases, with 17 bases remaining between them. The CDR3 is made up of 15 amino acids.

In this sample, this clonotype is medium-sized. The CDR3 region is CAISGDRMNTGELFF. Here the CDR3 DNA reads TGTGCCATCAGCGGGGACAGGATGAACACCGGGGAGCTGTTTTTT. The V call is TRBV10-3, the J call TRBJ2-2; 8 bases agree with TRBD1. This CDR3 region has 15 residues. V lost 6 bases, J lost 1 base, and 4 bases stayed unmatched. Germline loops: CDR1 ENHRY, CDR2 SYGVKD.

This clonotype qualifies as medium-sized. J is TRBJ2-6 and V is TRBV6-2 or TRBV6-3; a weak D match, TRBD1 (6 bases). V was cut by 5 bases and J by 2 bases, with 10 bases left in between. CDR1 and CDR2 from the germline V gene are MNHEY and SVGEGT. This CDR3 comprises 15 residues. DNA of the CDR3: TGTGCCAGCAGTAGCGAGGGGGCTGGGGCCAACGTCCTGACTTTC. Encoded protein: CASSSEGAGANVLTF.

This clonotype showed up just a few times. This chain connects TRBV5-4 to TRBJ2-3; weak D call: TRBD2 (7 bases). CDR1 is SGHNT and CDR2 is YYREEE in the germline V gene (reference sequence). Deletions cut 4 bases from V and 0 bases from J, with 12 bases between. This CDR3 contains 15 residues. CDR3 DNA: TGTGCCAGCAGCCTAGGGGGGGCCAGCACAGATACGCAGTATTTT. Translated, it gives CASSLGGASTDTQYF.

This clonotype was seen only a few times. This sequence joins TRBV18 and TRBJ2-6; D is perhaps TRBD1 (6 bases). Trimming stripped 3 bases from V and 4 bases from J, with 13 bases between. This CDR3 comprises 16 residues. Germline lookup yields CDR1 KGHSH and CDR2 LQKENI. CDR3 protein: CASSPQQGWGANVLTF. CDR3 in DNA: TGTGCCAGCTCACCCCAGCAGGGGTGGGGGGCCAACGTCCTGACTTTC.

By its share, this clonotype is medium-sized. This chain uses TRBV13 with TRBJ2-5, with TRBD1 matching 9 bases. In germline, CDR1 is PRHDT, CDR2 FYEKMQ (reference sequence). CDR3 length equals 15 residues. With 5 bases clipped from V and 5 bases from J, the junction kept 9 bases outside the gene matches. The CDR3 is CASSQRGQGGETQYF. In DNA, the CDR3 is TGTGCCAGCAGCCAACGGGGACAGGGAGGGGAGACCCAGTACTTC.

The chain has TRBV19 and TRBJ1-1; no definite D call. Per the germline V gene, CDR1 is LNHDA and CDR2 is SQIVND (reference sequence). Trimming removed 7 bases at V and 4 bases at J, with 13 bases between. This CDR3 comprises 13 residues. In nucleotides, the CDR3 is TGTGCCAGTATCCGGGGATTAGGCACTGAAGCTTTCTTT. The encoded protein is CASIRGLGTEAFF.

This clonotype was seen only a few times. The chain recombines TRBV6-5 with TRBJ2-7; 12 bases map to TRBD1. The CDR3 has 14 residues. Germline trimming cut 2 bases from V and 5 bases from J; bases unmatched to any gene: 1. From germline, CDR1 is MNHEY and CDR2 SVGAGI. This CDR3 is CASSYGTGGDEQYF. The DNA of the CDR3 is TGTGCCAGCAGTTACGGGACAGGGGGCGACGAGCAGTACTTC.

This clonotype is labeled as medium-sized. The chain combines TRBV27 with TRBJ2-3; D might be TRBD2 (6 bases). Germline V CDR1 and CDR2: MNHEY, SMNVEV (reference sequence). This CDR3 is 15 amino acids long. Trimming took 6 bases from V and 1 from J, leaving 14 bases between them. The CDR3, as DNA: TGTGCCAGCAGCCATTGGAGGGTTGGCACAGATACGCAGTATTTT. Amino acids: CASSHWRVGTDTQYF.

The J gene is TRBJ1-2, the V gene TRBV6-4; D is ambiguous. The CDR3 is 13 residues long. The V gene's germline CDR1 is MRHNA and CDR2 SNTAGT. Trimming left V 2 bases short and J 2 bases short, with 6 bases between. The chain's CDR3 is CASSDEGNYGYTF. For the CDR3, the DNA is TGTGCCAGCAGTGACGAGGGAAACTATGGCTACACCTTC.

This clonotype is medium-sized in the sample. The genes are TRBV5-5 and TRBJ2-7; D remains ambiguous. The CDR3 has 14 amino acids. CDR1 and CDR2 from the germline V gene are SGHKS and YYEKEE (reference sequence). V shed 0 bases and J shed 6 bases, with 13 bases lying between them. The CDR3 reads CASSLANWVVEQYF. The CDR3 coding sequence is TGTGCCAGCAGCTTGGCCAACTGGGTAGTCGAGCAGTACTTC.

This clonotype was counted a few times. The chain links TRBV6-5 to TRBJ1-2; no clear D. The CDR3 is 13 residues long. The germline V and J ends were trimmed by 6 bases and 2 bases, with 10 bases remaining between them. Germline loops: CDR1 MNHEY, CDR2 SVGAGI. CDR3 sequence: CASSHDGNYGYTF. The CDR3 nucleotides read TGTGCCAGCAGCCATGACGGGAACTATGGCTACACCTTC.

This clonotype turned up a few times. This rearrangement joins TRBV12-3 or TRBV12-4 to TRBJ1-2, with 8 bases fitting TRBD1. V was clipped by 0 bases and J by 11 bases; unmatched bases: 11. CDR3 length equals 15 residues. CDR3 protein: CASSLADREARGYTF. The CDR3 DNA sequence: TGTGCCAGCAGTTTAGCGGACAGGGAAGCAAGGGGGTACACCTTC.